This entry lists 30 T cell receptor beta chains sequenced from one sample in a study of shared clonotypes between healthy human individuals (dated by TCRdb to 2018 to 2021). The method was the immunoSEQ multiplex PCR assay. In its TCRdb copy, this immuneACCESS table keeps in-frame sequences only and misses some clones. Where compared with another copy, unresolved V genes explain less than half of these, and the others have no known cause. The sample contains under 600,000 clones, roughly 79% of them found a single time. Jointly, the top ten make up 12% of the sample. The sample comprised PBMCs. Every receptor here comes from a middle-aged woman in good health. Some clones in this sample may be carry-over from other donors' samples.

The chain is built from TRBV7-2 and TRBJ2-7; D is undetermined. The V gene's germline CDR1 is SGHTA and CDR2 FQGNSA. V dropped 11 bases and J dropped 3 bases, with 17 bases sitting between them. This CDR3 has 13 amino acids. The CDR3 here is CASTRWASYEQYF. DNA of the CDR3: TGTGCCTCCACCCGCTGGGCGAGCTACGAGCAGTACTTC.

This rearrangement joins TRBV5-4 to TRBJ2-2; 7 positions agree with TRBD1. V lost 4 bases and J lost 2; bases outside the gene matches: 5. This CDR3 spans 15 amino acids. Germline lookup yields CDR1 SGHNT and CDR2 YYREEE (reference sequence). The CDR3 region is CASSVGQPNTGELFF. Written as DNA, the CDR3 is TGTGCCAGCAGCGTGGGACAGCCAAACACCGGGGAGCTGTTTTTT.

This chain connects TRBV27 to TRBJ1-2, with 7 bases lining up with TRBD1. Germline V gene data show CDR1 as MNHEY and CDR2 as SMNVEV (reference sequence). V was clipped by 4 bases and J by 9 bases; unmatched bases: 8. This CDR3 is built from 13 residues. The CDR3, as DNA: TGTGCCAGCAGTTCCTCGAGAGGGGGCAGCTACACCTTC. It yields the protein CASSSSRGGSYTF.

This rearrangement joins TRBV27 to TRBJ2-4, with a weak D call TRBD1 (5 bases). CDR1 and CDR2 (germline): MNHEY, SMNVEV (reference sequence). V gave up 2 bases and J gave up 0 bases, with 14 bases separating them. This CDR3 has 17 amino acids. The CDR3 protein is CASSLLGDSLAKNIQYF. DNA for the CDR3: TGTGCCAGCAGTTTACTGGGTGACAGCTTAGCCAAAAACATTCAGTACTTC.

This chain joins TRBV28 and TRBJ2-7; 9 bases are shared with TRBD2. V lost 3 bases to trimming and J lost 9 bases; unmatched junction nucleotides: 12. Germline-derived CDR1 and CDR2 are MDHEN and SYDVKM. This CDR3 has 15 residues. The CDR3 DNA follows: TGTGCCAGCAGTTTCTTGGGACTAGCCTTTGGTCGGCAGTACTTC. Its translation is CASSFLGLAFGRQYF.

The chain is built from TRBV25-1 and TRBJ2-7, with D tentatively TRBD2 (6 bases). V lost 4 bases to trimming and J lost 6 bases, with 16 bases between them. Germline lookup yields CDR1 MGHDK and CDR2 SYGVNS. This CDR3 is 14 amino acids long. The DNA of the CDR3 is TGTGCCAGCAGTGCCTCGGGACTCAGTGGCGAGCAGTACTTC. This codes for CASSASGLSGEQYF.

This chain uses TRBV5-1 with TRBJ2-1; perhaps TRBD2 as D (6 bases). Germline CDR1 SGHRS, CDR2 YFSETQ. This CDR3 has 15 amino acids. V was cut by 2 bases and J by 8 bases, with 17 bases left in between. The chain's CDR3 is CASSFSPGTEDEQFF. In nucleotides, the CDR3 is TGCGCCAGCAGCTTTAGTCCCGGGACTGAGGATGAGCAGTTCTTC.

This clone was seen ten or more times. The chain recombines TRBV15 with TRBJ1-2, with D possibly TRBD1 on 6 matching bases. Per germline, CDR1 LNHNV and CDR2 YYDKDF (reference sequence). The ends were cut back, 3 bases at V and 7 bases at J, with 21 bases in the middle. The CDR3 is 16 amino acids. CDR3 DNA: TGTGCCACCAGCAGGGACCCGTGGGGGGGCGCCGTTGGCTACACCTTC. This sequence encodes CATSRDPWGGAVGYTF.

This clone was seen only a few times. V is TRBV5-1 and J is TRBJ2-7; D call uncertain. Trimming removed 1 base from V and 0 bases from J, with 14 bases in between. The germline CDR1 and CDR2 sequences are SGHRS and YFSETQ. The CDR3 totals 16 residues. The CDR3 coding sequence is TGCGCCAGCAGCTTGTCCACACGACCCTTCTCCTACGAGCAGTACTTC. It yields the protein CASSLSTRPFSYEQYF. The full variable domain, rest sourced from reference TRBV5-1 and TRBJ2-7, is KAGVTQTPRYLIKTRGQQVTLSCSPISGHRSVSWYQQTPGQGLQFLFEYFSETQRNKGNFPGRFSGRQFSNSRSEMNVSTLELGDSALYLCASSLSTRPFSYEQYFGPGTRLTVT.

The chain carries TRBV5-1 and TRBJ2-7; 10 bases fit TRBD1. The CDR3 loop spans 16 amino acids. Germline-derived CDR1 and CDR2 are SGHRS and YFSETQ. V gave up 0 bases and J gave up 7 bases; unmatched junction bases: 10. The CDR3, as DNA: TGCGCCAGCAGCTTGGCTACGACAGGGGGCCTTTCTGAGCAGTACTTC. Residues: CASSLATTGGLSEQYF.

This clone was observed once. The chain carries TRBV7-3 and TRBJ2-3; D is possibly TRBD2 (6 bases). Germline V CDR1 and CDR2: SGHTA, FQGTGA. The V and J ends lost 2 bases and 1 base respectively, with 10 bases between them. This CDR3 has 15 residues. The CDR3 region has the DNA TGTGCCAGCAGCTTAGACGGGAGCGGCACAGATACGCAGTATTTT. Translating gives CASSLDGSGTDTQYF.

CDR3 amino acids: CASVGREGEKLFF. The CDR3 nucleotides read TGTGCCAGCGTCGGTCGGGAGGGTGAAAAACTGTTTTTT. The chain carries TRBV2 and TRBJ1-4; unclear D gene. There are 13 residues in the CDR3. The V end was cut by 8 bases, the J end by 7 bases, with 14 bases between. In germline, CDR1 is SNHLY, CDR2 FYNNEI.

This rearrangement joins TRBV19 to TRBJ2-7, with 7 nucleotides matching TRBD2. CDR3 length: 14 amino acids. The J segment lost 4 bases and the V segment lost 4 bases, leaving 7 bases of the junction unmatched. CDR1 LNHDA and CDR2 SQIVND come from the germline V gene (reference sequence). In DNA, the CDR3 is TGTGCCAGTAGTACTCAGGGAGGGGAGTACGAGCAGTACTTC. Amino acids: CASSTQGGEYEQYF.

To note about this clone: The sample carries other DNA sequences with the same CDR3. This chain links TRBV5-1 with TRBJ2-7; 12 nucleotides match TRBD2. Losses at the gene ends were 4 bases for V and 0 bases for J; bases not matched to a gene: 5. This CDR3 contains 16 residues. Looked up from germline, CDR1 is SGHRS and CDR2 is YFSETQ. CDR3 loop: CASSPLAGGSSYEQYF. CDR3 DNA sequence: TGCGCCAGCAGCCCACTAGCGGGAGGAAGCTCCTACGAGCAGTACTTC. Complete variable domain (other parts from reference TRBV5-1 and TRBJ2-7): KAGVTQTPRYLIKTRGQQVTLSCSPISGHRSVSWYQQTPGQGLQFLFEYFSETQRNKGNFPGRFSGRQFSNSRSEMNVSTLELGDSALYLCASSPLAGGSSYEQYFGPGTRLTVT.

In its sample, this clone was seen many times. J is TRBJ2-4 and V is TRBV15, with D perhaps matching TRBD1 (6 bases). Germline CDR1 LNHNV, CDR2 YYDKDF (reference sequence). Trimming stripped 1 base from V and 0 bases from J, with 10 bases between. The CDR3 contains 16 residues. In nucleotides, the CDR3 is TGTGCCACCAGCAGAGGGGGGCAGCAAGCCAAAAACATTCAGTACTTC. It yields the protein CATSRGGQQAKNIQYF.

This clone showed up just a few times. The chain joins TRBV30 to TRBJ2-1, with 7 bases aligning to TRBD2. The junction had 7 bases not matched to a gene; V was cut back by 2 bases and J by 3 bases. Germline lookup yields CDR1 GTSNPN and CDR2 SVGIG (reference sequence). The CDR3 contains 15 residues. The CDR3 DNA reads TGTGCCTGGAGTCGGTCGGGACTACGCTACAATGAGCAGTTCTTC. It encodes CAWSRSGLRYNEQFF.

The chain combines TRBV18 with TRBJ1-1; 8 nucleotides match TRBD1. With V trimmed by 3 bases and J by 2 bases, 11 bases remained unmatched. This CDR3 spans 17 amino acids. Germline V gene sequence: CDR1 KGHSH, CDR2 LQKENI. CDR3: CASSPGQEVEINTEAFF. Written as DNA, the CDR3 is TGTGCCAGCTCACCGGGACAGGAGGTGGAGATTAACACTGAAGCTTTCTTT. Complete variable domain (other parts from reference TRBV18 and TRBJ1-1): NAGVMQNPRHLVRRRGQEARLRCSPMKGHSHVYWYRQLPEEGLKFMVYLQKENIIDESGMPKERFSAEFPKEGPSILRIQQVVRGDSAAYFCASSPGQEVEINTEAFFGQGTRLTVV.

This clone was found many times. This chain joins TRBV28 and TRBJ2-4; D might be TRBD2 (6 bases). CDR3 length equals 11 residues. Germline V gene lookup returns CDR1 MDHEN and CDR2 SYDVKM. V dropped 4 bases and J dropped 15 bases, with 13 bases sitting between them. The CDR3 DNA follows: TGTGCCAGCAGTTACCAGAGCGGGTGGTACTTC. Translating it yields CASSYQSGWYF.

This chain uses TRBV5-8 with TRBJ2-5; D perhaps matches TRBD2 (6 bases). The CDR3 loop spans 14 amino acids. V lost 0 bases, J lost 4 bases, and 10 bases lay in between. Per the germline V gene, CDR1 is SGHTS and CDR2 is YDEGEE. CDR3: CASSLGGVAETQYF. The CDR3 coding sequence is TGTGCCAGCAGCTTGGGCGGGGTGGCAGAGACCCAGTACTTC.

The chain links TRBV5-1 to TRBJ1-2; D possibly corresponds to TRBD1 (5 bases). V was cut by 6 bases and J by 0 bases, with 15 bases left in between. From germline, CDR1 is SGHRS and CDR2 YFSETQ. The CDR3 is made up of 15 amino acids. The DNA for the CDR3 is TGCGCCAGCAATCCTGGGGACGGTCCTAACTATGGCTACACCTTC. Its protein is CASNPGDGPNYGYTF.

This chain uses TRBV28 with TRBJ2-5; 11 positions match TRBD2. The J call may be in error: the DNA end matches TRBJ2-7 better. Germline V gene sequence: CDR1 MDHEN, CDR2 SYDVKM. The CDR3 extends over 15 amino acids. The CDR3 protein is CASSDSGRAAYEQYF. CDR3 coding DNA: TGTGCCAGCAGTGATAGCGGGAGGGCGGCTTACGAGCAGTACTTC.

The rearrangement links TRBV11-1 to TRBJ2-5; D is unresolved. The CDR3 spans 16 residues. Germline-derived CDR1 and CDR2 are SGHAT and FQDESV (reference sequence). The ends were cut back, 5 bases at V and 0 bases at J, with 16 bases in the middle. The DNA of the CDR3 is TGTGCCAGCAGCCGTTCCGATCTAGGGAACCAAGAGACCCAGTACTTC. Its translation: CASSRSDLGNQETQYF.

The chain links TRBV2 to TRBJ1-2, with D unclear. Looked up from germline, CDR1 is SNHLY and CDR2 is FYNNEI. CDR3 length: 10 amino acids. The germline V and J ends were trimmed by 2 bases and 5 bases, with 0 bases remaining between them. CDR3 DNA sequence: TGTGCCAGCAGTGAATATGGCTACACCTTC. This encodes CASSEYGYTF.

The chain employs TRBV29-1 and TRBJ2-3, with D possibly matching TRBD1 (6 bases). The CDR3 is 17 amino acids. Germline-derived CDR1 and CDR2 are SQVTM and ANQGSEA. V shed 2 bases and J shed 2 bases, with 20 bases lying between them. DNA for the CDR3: TGCAGCGTTGAATCGTCTGGGACACGAGGATTCACAGATACGCAGTATTTT. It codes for CSVESSGTRGFTDTQYF.

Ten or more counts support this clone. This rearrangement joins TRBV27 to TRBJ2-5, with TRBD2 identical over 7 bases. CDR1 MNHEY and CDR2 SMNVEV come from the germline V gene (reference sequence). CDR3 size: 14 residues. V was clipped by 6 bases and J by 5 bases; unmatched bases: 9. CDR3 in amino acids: CASRELGRAETQYF. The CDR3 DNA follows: TGTGCCAGCAGGGAACTAGGGAGGGCTGAGACCCAGTACTTC.

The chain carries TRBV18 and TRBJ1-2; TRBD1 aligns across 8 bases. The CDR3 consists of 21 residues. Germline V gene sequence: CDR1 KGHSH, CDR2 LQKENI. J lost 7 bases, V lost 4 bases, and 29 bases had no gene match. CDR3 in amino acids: CASSLSPKNRGSLRDPSGYTF. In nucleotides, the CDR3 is TGTGCCAGCTCACTTTCCCCGAAAAACAGGGGGTCGCTTCGGGATCCTTCTGGCTACACCTTC.

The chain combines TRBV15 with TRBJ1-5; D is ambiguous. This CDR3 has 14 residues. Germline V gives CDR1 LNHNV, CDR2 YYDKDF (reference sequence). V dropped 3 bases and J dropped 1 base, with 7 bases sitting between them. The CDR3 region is CATSSGRSNQPQHF. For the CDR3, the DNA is TGTGCCACCAGCAGTGGACGGAGCAATCAGCCCCAGCATTTT.

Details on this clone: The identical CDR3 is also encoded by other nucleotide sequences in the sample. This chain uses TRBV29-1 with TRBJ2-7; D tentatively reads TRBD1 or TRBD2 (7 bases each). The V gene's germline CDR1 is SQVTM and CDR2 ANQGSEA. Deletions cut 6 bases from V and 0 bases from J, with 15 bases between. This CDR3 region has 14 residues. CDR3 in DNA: TGCAGCGTCAGGGGGGGGACAGACTCCTACGAGCAGTACTTC. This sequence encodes CSVRGGTDSYEQYF.

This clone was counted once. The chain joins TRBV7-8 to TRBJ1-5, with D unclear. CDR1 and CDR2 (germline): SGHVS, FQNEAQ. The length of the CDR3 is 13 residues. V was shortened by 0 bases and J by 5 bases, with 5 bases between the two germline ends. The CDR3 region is CASSLAADQPQHF. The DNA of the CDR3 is TGTGCCAGCAGCTTAGCCGCGGATCAGCCCCAGCATTTT.

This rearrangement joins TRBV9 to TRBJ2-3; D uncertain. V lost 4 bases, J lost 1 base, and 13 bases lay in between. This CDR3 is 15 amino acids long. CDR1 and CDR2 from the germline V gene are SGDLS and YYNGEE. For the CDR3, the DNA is TGTGCCAGCAGCCCACGGCTAGTCGGCACAGATACGCAGTATTTT. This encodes CASSPRLVGTDTQYF.